One and the same sample provided the 23 T cell receptor beta chains below, sequenced in a study of type 1 and type 2 diabetes patients. PCR was run on genomic DNA. A primer set of 30 forward and 13 reverse primers amplified the CDR3. One entry per CDR3 protein results from TCRdb running MiXCR on the multiplex PCR reads. Found here are about 270,000 distinct CDR3 sequences, approximately 50% of them singletons; the top ten hold about an eighth. Sequenced sample: peripheral blood mononuclear cells (PBMCs). The receptors were gathered from a man between 18 and 29 years old with type 2 diabetes.

This clonotype was detected only a few times. The rearrangement uses TRBV10-1 and TRBJ2-3; TRBD2 matches at 13 bases. The CDR3 contains 17 residues. In germline, CDR1 is WNHNN, CDR2 SYGVQD (reference sequence). V trimming: 8 bases; J trimming: 1 base; junction bases outside the gene matches: 9. The chain's CDR3 is CASRLGLAGRGTDTQYF. The DNA for the CDR3 is TGCGCCAGCCGACTGGGACTAGCGGGAAGGGGCACAGATACGCAGTATTTT.

This clonotype occurred a few times. CDR3: CASSLGLGDTGELFF. As DNA, the CDR3 is TGTGCCAGCAGCTTGGGCTTGGGTGACACCGGGGAGCTGTTTTTT. The genes are TRBV13 and TRBJ2-2, with D uncertain. V was pared by 3 bases and J by 3 bases, with 11 bases between. There are 15 residues in the CDR3. Germline CDR1 PRHDT, CDR2 FYEKMQ (reference sequence).

The sample holds one count of this clonotype. This chain joins TRBV20-1 and TRBJ1-1, with D tentatively TRBD1 (5 bases). Per germline, CDR1 DFQATT and CDR2 SNEGSKA (reference sequence). There are 14 residues in the CDR3. V was cut by 4 bases and J by 1 base, with 13 bases left in between. CDR3 in DNA: TGCAGTGCTAAGGTGGGAGGGGCGAACACTGAAGCTTTCTTT. It encodes CSAKVGGANTEAFF.

The chain employs TRBV19 and TRBJ1-4; D gene uncertain. The ends were cut back, 5 bases at V and 4 bases at J, with 14 bases in the middle. Germline V gives CDR1 LNHDA, CDR2 SQIVND (reference sequence). The CDR3 contains 15 residues. The CDR3 DNA reads TGTGCCAGTAGTGGCCAACGGCGGGGTAATGAAAAACTGTTTTTT. Amino acid sequence: CASSGQRRGNEKLFF.

The chain links TRBV28 to TRBJ2-1; 15 nucleotides line up with TRBD2. The junction had 10 bases not matched to a gene; V was cut back by 1 base and J by 0 bases. This CDR3 spans 21 amino acids. Germline CDR1 MDHEN, CDR2 SYDVKM. The DNA of the CDR3 is TGTGCCAGCAGTTTATTCTCAACCGGACTAGCGGGAGGGTCCTCCTACAATGAGCAGTTCTTC. It codes for CASSLFSTGLAGGSSYNEQFF.

The sample holds a few counts of this clonotype. This chain connects TRBV6-4 to TRBJ2-7; no definite D call. This CDR3 has 11 amino acids. Germline V gene data show CDR1 as MRHNA and CDR2 as SNTAGT. V was pared by 8 bases and J by 4 bases, with 9 bases between. The CDR3 nucleotides read TGTGCCAGCCTCAGGCCGTACGAGCAGTACTTC. Translating it yields CASLRPYEQYF.

This chain uses TRBV30 with TRBJ1-2; 7 nucleotides align to TRBD1. With 2 bases clipped from V and 10 bases from J, the junction kept 13 bases outside the gene matches. The CDR3 is 14 residues long. Germline CDR1 reads GTSNPN; CDR2 reads SVGIG (reference sequence). The CDR3 sequence is CAWSPRGGQLSYTF. The DNA for the CDR3 is TGTGCCTGGAGTCCCAGGGGGGGTCAATTATCCTACACCTTC.

This clonotype occurred many times. V and J are TRBV7-2 and TRBJ1-6, with 7 bases that match TRBD1. J gave up 8 bases and V 8 bases, and 6 bases lay outside the gene matches. The CDR3 loop spans 13 amino acids. Germline V gene sequence: CDR1 SGHTA, CDR2 FQGNSA. DNA for the CDR3: TGTGCCAGCTCGACAGGGAAAGATTCACCCCTCCACTTT. Translated, it gives CASSTGKDSPLHF.

The J gene is TRBJ2-7, the V gene TRBV29-1, with D tentatively TRBD2 (5 bases). V lost 4 bases, J lost 7 bases, and 11 bases lay in between. The germline CDR1 and CDR2 sequences are SQVTM and ANQGSEA. CDR3 length: 11 amino acids. The CDR3 loop is CSVGAPGEQYF. CDR3 nucleotides: TGCAGCGTTGGGGCACCGGGGGAGCAGTACTTC.

The J gene is TRBJ1-2, the V gene TRBV6-1, with D perhaps TRBD1 (5 bases). This CDR3 is built from 16 residues. The V end lost 1 base, the J end lost 5 bases, and 17 bases lay between the germline ends. Germline assignment: CDR1 MNHNS and CDR2 SASEGT. CDR3 sequence: CASSEGLGLGRYGYTF. CDR3 bases: TGTGCCAGCAGTGAAGGACTTGGGCTGGGACGTTATGGCTACACCTTC.

Here the CDR3 DNA reads TGTGCCACCAGCATTAACACGGTATTATCAGAGACCCAGTACTTC. Encoded protein: CATSINTVLSETQYF. The chain links TRBV15 to TRBJ1-1; D remains ambiguous. The end of the DNA aligns better with TRBJ2-5, so the J call may be wrong. Germline CDR1 and CDR2: LNHNV and YYDKDF (reference sequence). The CDR3 runs to 15 residues.

The chain links TRBV7-8 to TRBJ1-2; possibly TRBD1 for D (6 bases). V was clipped by 5 bases and J by 5 bases, with 15 bases between them. In germline, CDR1 is SGHVS, CDR2 FQNEAQ. The CDR3 totals 14 residues. CDR3 region: CASSPRTDLYGYTF. CDR3 nucleotides: TGTGCCAGCAGCCCTCGGACAGATCTGTATGGCTACACCTTC.

V usage is TRBV6-1 and J usage is TRBJ2-7, with unresolved D. The CDR3 is 13 amino acids. Trimming shortened V by 6 bases and J by 4 bases, and 13 bases separated the two germline ends. Germline assignment: CDR1 MNHNS and CDR2 SASEGT. This chain's CDR3 is CASRPRVPYEQYF. Here the CDR3 DNA reads TGTGCCAGCAGGCCCCGGGTCCCGTACGAGCAGTACTTC.

The chain combines TRBV7-8 with TRBJ2-1; 14 bases are shared with TRBD2. Trimming at V came to 3 bases and at J to 4 bases, leaving 11 bases not matched to a gene. The CDR3 is 19 residues long. Germline CDR1 is SGHVS and CDR2 is FQNEAQ. This CDR3 reads CASSFGHSTSGRAYNEQFF. CDR3 DNA: TGTGCCAGCAGCTTCGGACACTCGACTAGCGGGAGGGCATACAATGAGCAGTTCTTC.

In DNA, the CDR3 is TGTGCCAGCAGCGCTGGGTCCGGACCACTGTACGAGCAGTACTTC. Translated: CASSAGSGPLYEQYF. This chain uses TRBV11-2 with TRBJ2-7; D uncertain. Germline loops: CDR1 SGHAT, CDR2 FQNNGV. The CDR3 runs to 15 residues. Trimming stripped 5 bases from V and 4 bases from J, with 18 bases between.

The chain recombines TRBV2 with TRBJ1-2, with 9 bases lining up with TRBD1. Losses at the gene ends were 6 bases for V and 8 bases for J; bases not matched to a gene: 10. Germline V gene lookup returns CDR1 SNHLY and CDR2 FYNNEI. The CDR3 consists of 14 residues. The CDR3 coding sequence is TGTGCCAGCAGCGGACACAGGGGGCTATCAGGCTACACCTTC. The encoded protein is CASSGHRGLSGYTF.

V usage is TRBV19 and J usage is TRBJ2-2; TRBD2 agrees at 12 bases. V shed 4 bases, J shed 6 bases, and the junction held 3 bases outside the gene matches. Germline V gene lookup returns CDR1 LNHDA and CDR2 SQIVND (reference sequence). There are 15 residues in the CDR3. CDR3 DNA sequence: TGTGCCAGTAGTAGGGCTAGCGGGGGGGCCGGGGAGCTGTTTTTT. It yields the protein CASSRASGGAGELFF.

The chain employs TRBV15 and TRBJ2-1; the match to TRBD1 covers 7 bases. The V and J ends lost 3 bases and 7 bases, in that order; junction bases with no gene match: 6. The CDR3 totals 14 residues. The V gene's germline CDR1 is LNHNV and CDR2 YYDKDF (reference sequence). The CDR3 coding sequence is TGTGCCACCAGCAGCCGCCAGGGGGTAAATGAGCAGTTCTTC. This translates into CATSSRQGVNEQFF. Full variable domain (missing parts from reference TRBV15 and TRBJ2-1): DAMVIQNPRYQVTQFGKPVTLSCSQTLNHNVMYWYQQKSSQAPKLLFHYYDKDFNNEADTPDNFQSRRPNTSFCFLDIRSPGLGDTAMYLCATSSRQGVNEQFFGPGTRLTVL.

The rearrangement uses TRBV11-3 and TRBJ1-1; the D gene is possibly TRBD1 (6 bases). The V gene lost 5 bases and the J gene lost 0 bases, with 13 bases spanning the gap. From germline, CDR1 is SGHNT and CDR2 YENEEA. The CDR3 consists of 15 residues. CDR3 nucleotide sequence: TGTGCCAGCAGCCGGACAGCCGCTATGAACACTGAAGCTTTCTTT. The encoded protein is CASSRTAAMNTEAFF.

This clonotype was counted ten times or more. This chain links TRBV7-8 with TRBJ2-7; possible D gene TRBD2, 5 bases. Looked up from germline, CDR1 is SGHVS and CDR2 is FQNEAQ. V lost 3 bases, J lost 4 bases, and 16 bases lay in between. The CDR3 consists of 15 residues. CDR3: CASSFQSARAYEQYF. Here the CDR3 DNA reads TGTGCCAGCAGCTTTCAATCTGCGCGGGCGTACGAGCAGTACTTC.

The genes are TRBV10-3 and TRBJ2-1; TRBD1 is a possible D gene (5 bases). The germline V gene has CDR1 ENHRY and CDR2 SYGVKD. This CDR3 contains 12 residues. Trimming cost V 3 bases and J 15 bases, with 15 bases left between them. CDR3 protein: CAISDFDRVMFF. DNA of the CDR3: TGTGCCATCAGTGACTTTGACAGAGTAATGTTCTTC.

The chain employs TRBV20-1 and TRBJ2-5, with D possibly being TRBD2 (5 bases). The ends were cut back, 3 bases at V and 5 bases at J, with 13 bases in the middle. Looked up from germline, CDR1 is DFQATT and CDR2 is SNEGSKA (reference sequence). The CDR3 has 13 residues. The CDR3 DNA follows: TGCAGTGCTAGCCGACCACGAGGGGAGACCCAGTACTTC. This encodes CSASRPRGETQYF.

This clonotype has just one count. The chain has TRBV7-8 and TRBJ1-1; D is undetermined. The V and J ends lost 5 bases and 2 bases respectively, with 12 bases between them. The V gene's germline CDR1 is SGHVS and CDR2 FQNEAQ. The CDR3 runs to 14 residues. The CDR3 coding sequence is TGTGCCAGCAGCCCCGTCGGAAAAAACACTGAAGCTTTCTTT. Its translation: CASSPVGKNTEAFF.